This T cell receptor beta chain stems from a study of beta chain features in type 1 diabetes. What was sequenced were expressed TCRB transcripts, since all of the isolated RNA had been reverse transcribed. Produced via immunoSEQ multiplex PCR; TCRdb's table is partial and in-frame only. Seen here are 110,000 or so clones, 30% to 50% observed once, and the top ten hold roughly 0.07%. This TCR came from a woman between 18 and 29 years old in good health. Sequenced input: stem cell memory CD4+ T cells from blood.

The CDR3 is CASSYGGVYNEQFF. In DNA, the CDR3 is TGTGCCAGCAGTTACGGAGGCGTTTACAATGAGCAGTTCTTC. V usage is TRBV6-6 and J usage is TRBJ2-1, with a weak D call TRBD2 (5 bases). The germline V gene has CDR1 MNHNY and CDR2 SVGAGI (reference sequence). The CDR3 totals 14 residues. The V gene lost 2 bases and the J gene lost 4 bases, with 9 bases spanning the gap.